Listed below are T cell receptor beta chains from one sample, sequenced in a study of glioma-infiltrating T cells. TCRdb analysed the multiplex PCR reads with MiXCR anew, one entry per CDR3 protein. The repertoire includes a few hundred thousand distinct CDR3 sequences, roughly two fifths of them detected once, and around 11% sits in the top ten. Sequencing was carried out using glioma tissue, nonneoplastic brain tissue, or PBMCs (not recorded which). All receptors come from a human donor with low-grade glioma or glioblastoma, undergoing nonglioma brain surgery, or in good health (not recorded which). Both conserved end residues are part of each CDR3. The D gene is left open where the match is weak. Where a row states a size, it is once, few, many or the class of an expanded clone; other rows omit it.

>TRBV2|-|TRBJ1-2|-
CASRAQTTGNYGYTF
TGTGCCAGCAGGGCACAGACGACAGGAAACTATGGCTACACCTTC
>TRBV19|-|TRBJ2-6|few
CASSSGSGANVLTF
TGTGCCAGTAGTTCTGGCTCTGGGGCCAATGTCCTGACTTTC
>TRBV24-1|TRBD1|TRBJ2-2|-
CATSDMDRDTGELFF
TGTGCCACCAGTGATATGGACAGGGACACCGGGGAGCTGTTTTTT
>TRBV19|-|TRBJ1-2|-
CASSWNLRNGYTF
TGTGCCAGTAGTTGGAACCTACGCAATGGCTACACCTTC
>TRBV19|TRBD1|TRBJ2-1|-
CASSTGQGGNEQFF
TGTGCCAGTAGTACCGGACAGGGTGGGAATGAGCAGTTCTTC
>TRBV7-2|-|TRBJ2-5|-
CASSKLGGMVGETQYF
TGTGCCAGCAGCAAACTTGGGGGTATGGTGGGGGAGACCCAGTACTTC
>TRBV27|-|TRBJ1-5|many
CASSLLGQPQHF
TGTGCCAGCAGTTTATTGGGTCAGCCCCAGCATTTT
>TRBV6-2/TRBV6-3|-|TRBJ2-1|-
CASSYVARGIYNEQFF
TGTGCCAGCAGTTACGTCGCTAGGGGTATATATAATGAGCAGTTCTTC
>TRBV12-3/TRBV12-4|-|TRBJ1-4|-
CASSWGDNEKLLF
TGTGCCAGCAGTTGGGGAGATAATGAAAAACTGCTTTTT
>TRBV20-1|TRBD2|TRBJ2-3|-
CSAKGLSDTDTQYF
TGCAGTGCTAAGGGACTATCGGACACAGATACGCAGTATTTT
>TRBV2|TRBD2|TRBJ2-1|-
CASSELAGEPEHEQFF
TGTGCCAGCAGTGAACTAGCGGGAGAGCCGGAGCATGAGCAGTTCTTC
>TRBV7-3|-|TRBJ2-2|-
CASSYGVGELFF
TGTGCCAGCAGCTACGGGGTAGGGGAGCTGTTTTTT
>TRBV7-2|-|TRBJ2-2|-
CASSLGHTNTGELFF
TGTGCCAGCAGCTTAGGACATACGAACACCGGGGAGCTGTTTTTT
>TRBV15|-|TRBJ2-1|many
CATSRDGSHNEQFF
TGTGCCACCAGCAGAGATGGGTCACACAATGAGCAGTTCTTC
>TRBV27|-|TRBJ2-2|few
CASGDTTGFTGELFF
TGTGCCAGCGGTGACACGACAGGCTTCACCGGGGAGCTGTTTTTT
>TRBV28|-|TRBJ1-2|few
CASSRDWWGYGYTF
TGTGCCAGCAGTCGTGATTGGTGGGGCTATGGCTACACCTTC
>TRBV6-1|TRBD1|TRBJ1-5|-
CASRKNRGRQPKHF
TGTGCCAGCAGGAAGAACAGGGGCCGGCAGCCCAAGCATTTT
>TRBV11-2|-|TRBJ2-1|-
CASSFQLDSYNEQFF
TGTGCCAGCAGCTTCCAGTTAGACTCCTACAATGAGCAGTTCTTC
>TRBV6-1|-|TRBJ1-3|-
CASSTGCSGNTIYF
TGTGCCAGCAGTACAGGGTGCTCTGGAAACACCATATATTTT
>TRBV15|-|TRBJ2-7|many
CATSRGHSYEQYF
TGTGCCACCAGCAGGGGACATTCCTACGAGCAGTACTTC
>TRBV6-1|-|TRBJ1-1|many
CASSTFGEAFF
TGTGCCAGCAGCACGTTCGGTGAAGCTTTCTTT
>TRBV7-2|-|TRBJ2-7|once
CASSLGSGAYEQYF
TGTGCCAGCAGCTTAGGTAGCGGAGCCTACGAGCAGTACTTC
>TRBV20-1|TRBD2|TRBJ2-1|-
CSASGTSGAYNEQFF
TGCAGTGCTAGCGGGACTAGCGGGGCCTACAATGAGCAGTTCTTC
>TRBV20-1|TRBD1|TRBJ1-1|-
CSAPPATGGWDTEAFF
TGCAGTGCCCCCCCCGCTACAGGGGGCTGGGACACTGAAGCTTTCTTT
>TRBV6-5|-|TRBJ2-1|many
CASSYSPGSNNEQFF
TGTGCCAGCAGTTACTCACCAGGGTCCAACAATGAGCAGTTCTTC
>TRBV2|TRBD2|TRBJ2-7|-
CASIGIGLADSYEQYF
TGTGCCAGCATAGGAATTGGACTAGCGGACTCCTACGAGCAGTACTTC